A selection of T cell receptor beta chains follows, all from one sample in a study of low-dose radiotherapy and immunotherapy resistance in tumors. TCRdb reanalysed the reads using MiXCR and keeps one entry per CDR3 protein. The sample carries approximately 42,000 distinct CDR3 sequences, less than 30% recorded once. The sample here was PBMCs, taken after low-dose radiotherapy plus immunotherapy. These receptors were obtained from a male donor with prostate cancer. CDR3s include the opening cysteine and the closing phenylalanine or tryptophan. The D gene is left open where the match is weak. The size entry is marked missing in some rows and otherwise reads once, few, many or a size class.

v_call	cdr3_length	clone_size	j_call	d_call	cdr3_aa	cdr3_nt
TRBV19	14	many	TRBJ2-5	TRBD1	CASRSGTGATAQYF	TGTGCCAGTAGATCCGGGACAGGGGCCACGGCCCAGTACTTC
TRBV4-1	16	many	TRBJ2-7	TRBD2	CASSQSPLAGLDEQYF	TGCGCCAGCAGCCAAAGTCCACTAGCGGGATTGGACGAGCAGTACTTC
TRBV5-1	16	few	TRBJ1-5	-	CASSLDGQNGNQPQHF	TGCGCCAGCAGCTTGGACGGACAGAACGGGAATCAGCCCCAGCATTTT
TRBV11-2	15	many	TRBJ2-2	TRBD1	CASSFQTGLAGELFF	TGTGCCAGCAGCTTTCAGACAGGGCTCGCCGGGGAGCTGTTTTTT
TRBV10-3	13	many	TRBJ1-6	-	CAISEAPNSPLHF	TGTGCCATCTCCGAGGCTCCTAATTCACCCCTCCACTTT
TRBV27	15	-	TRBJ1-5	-	CASSSRDSINQPQHF	TGTGCCAGCAGTTCCAGAGACAGTATCAATCAGCCCCAGCATTTT
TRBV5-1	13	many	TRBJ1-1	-	CASSFEGNTEAFF	TGCGCCAGCAGCTTCGAAGGGAACACTGAAGCTTTCTTT
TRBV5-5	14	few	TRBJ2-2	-	CASSPLRGAGELFF	TGTGCCAGCAGCCCACTCCGGGGAGCCGGGGAGCTGTTTTTT
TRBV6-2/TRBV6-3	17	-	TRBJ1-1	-	CASSKPPRGSLNTEAFF	TGTGCCAGCAGCAAACCTCCTAGGGGGAGCCTGAACACTGAAGCTTTCTTT
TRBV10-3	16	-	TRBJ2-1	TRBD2	CAISPSPSGMGNEQFF	TGTGCCATCAGCCCAAGTCCTAGCGGGATGGGGAATGAGCAGTTCTTC
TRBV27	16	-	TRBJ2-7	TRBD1	CASSFQVWTGGYEQYF	TGTGCCAGCAGTTTCCAGGTTTGGACAGGGGGCTACGAGCAGTACTTC
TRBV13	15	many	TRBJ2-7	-	CASSPNGKPTLEQYF	TGTGCCAGCAGCCCAAACGGAAAACCTACCCTGGAGCAGTACTTC
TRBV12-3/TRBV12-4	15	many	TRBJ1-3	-	CASSYTAGSGNTIYF	TGTGCCAGCAGTTACACGGCGGGCTCTGGAAACACCATATATTTT
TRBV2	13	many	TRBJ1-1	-	CASTVGQYTEAFF	TGTGCCAGCACCGTAGGACAGTACACTGAAGCTTTCTTT
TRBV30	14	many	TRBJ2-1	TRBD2	CAWSPGLAGVGQFF	TGTGCCTGGAGCCCGGGTCTAGCGGGAGTTGGGCAGTTCTTC
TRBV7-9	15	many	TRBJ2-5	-	CASSLPLGLKETQYF	TGTGCCAGCAGCTTACCCCTTGGACTAAAGGAGACCCAGTACTTC
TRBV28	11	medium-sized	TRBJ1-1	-	CASKGNTEAFF	TGTGCCAGCAAGGGAAACACTGAAGCTTTCTTT
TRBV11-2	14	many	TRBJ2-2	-	CASSLDTSQRELFF	TGTGCCAGCAGCTTAGATACTAGCCAAAGGGAGCTGTTTTTT
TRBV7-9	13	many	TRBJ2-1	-	CASSEWRPNEQFF	TGTGCCAGCAGCGAATGGAGACCCAATGAGCAGTTCTTC
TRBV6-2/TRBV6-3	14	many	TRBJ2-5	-	CASSFALASETQYF	TGTGCCAGCAGTTTTGCCCTAGCTTCAGAGACCCAGTACTTC
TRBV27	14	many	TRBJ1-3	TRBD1	CASTGTDSGNTIYF	TGTGCCAGCACCGGGACAGACTCTGGAAACACCATATATTTT
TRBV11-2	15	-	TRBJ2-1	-	CASSSASSSYNEQFF	TGTGCCAGCAGCTCGGCTTCGAGCTCCTACAATGAGCAGTTCTTC
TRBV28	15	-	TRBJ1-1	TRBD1	CASSFPGTGNTEAFF	TGTGCCAGCAGTTTCCCTGGGACAGGGAACACTGAAGCTTTCTTT
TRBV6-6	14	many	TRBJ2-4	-	CASSYPEWRNIQYF	TGTGCCAGCAGTTACCCGGAGTGGAGAAACATTCAGTACTTC
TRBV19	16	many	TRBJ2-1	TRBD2	CASSVLAGGPLGEQFF	TGTGCCAGTAGTGTCCTAGCGGGAGGGCCGCTGGGTGAGCAGTTCTTC
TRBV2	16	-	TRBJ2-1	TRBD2	CASSFSGGSSYNEQFF	TGTGCCAGCAGTTTTAGCGGGGGGTCCTCCTACAATGAGCAGTTCTTC
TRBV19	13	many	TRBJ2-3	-	CASSIGLPDTQYF	TGTGCCAGTAGTATCGGACTACCGGATACGCAGTATTTT
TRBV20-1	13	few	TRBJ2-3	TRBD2	CSAVGLAPDTQYF	TGCAGTGCTGTGGGACTAGCCCCAGATACGCAGTATTTT
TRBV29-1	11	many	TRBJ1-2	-	CSVGAGAGYTF	TGCAGCGTTGGGGCAGGAGCCGGCTACACCTTC
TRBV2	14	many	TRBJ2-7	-	CASGIRDGPYEQYF	TGTGCCAGCGGAATCCGGGACGGCCCCTACGAGCAGTACTTC
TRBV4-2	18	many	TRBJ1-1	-	CASSHHWGEDRMNTEAFF	TGTGCCAGCAGCCATCACTGGGGCGAAGACAGGATGAACACTGAAGCTTTCTTT
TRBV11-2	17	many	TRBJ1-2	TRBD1	CASSHIRGQGRNYGYTF	TGTGCCAGCAGCCACATCAGGGGGCAAGGGAGGAACTATGGCTACACCTTC
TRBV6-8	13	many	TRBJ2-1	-	CASSYSKSGEQFF	TGTGCCAGCAGTTACTCGAAGAGCGGGGAGCAGTTCTTC
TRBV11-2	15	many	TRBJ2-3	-	CASRTQGVGTDTQYF	TGTGCCAGCAGAACACAGGGCGTTGGGACAGATACGCAGTATTTT
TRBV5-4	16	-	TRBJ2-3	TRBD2	CASSLEVAGGRDTQYF	TGTGCCAGCAGCTTGGAAGTAGCGGGGGGGCGGGATACGCAGTATTTT
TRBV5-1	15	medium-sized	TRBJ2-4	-	CASKYTWWAKNIQYF	TGCGCCAGCAAGTATACGTGGTGGGCCAAAAACATTCAGTACTTC
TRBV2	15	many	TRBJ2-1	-	CASSSPISSYNEQFF	TGTGCCAGCAGTTCCCCTATCAGCTCCTACAATGAGCAGTTCTTC
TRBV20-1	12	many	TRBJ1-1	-	CSARRAVAEAFF	TGCAGTGCTAGAAGGGCTGTTGCTGAAGCTTTCTTT
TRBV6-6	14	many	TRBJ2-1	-	CASSYSSFGNEQFF	TGTGCCAGCAGTTATTCTTCGTTCGGGAATGAGCAGTTCTTC
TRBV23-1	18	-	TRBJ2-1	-	CASSQSACPSCSYNEQFF	TGCGCCAGCAGTCAATCTGCATGCCCTTCTTGCTCCTACAATGAGCAGTTCTTC
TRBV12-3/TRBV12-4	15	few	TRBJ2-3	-	CASSQSGKRTDTQYF	TGTGCCAGCAGTCAAAGCGGAAAACGCACAGATACGCAGTATTTT
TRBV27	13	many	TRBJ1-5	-	CASRGGTNQPQHF	TGTGCCAGCAGAGGGGGGACCAATCAGCCCCAGCATTTT
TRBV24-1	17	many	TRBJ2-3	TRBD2	CATSDPGLAGFTDTQYF	TGTGCCACCAGTGATCCGGGACTAGCGGGATTCACAGATACGCAGTATTTT
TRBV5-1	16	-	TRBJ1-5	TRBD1	CASSTDTGAEDQPQHF	TGCGCCAGCAGTACCGATACAGGGGCGGAGGATCAGCCCCAGCATTTT
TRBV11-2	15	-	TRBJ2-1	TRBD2	CASSLVAGKYNEQFF	TGTGCCAGCAGCTTAGTAGCGGGGAAATACAATGAGCAGTTCTTC
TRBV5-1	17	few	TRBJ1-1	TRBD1	CASSPGQGAGGSTEAFF	TGCGCCAGCAGCCCAGGACAGGGGGCGGGAGGGAGCACTGAAGCTTTCTTT
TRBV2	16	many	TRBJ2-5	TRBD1	CASRITGGRSAETQYF	TGTGCCAGCAGGATAACAGGGGGGCGCTCGGCGGAGACCCAGTACTTC
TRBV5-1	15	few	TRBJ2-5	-	CASSLDTRYQETQYF	TGCGCCAGCAGCTTAGACACCCGGTACCAAGAGACCCAGTACTTC
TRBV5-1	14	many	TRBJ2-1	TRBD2	CASSLASGVVEQFF	TGCGCCAGCAGCTTGGCTAGCGGGGTAGTCGAGCAGTTCTTC
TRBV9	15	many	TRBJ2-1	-	CASSGSSFSYNEQFF	TGTGCCAGCAGCGGCTCCTCGTTCTCCTACAATGAGCAGTTCTTC
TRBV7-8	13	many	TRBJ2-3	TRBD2	CASSLPGLAGDYF	TGTGCCAGCAGCTTACCAGGGTTAGCGGGAGACTATTTT
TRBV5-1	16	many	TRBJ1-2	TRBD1	CASSFGGQGSLYGYTF	TGTGCCAGCAGCTTCGGAGGACAGGGCTCCCTCTATGGCTACACCTTC
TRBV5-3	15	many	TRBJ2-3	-	CASSASGSSTDTQYF	TGCGCCAGCAGCGCCAGCGGATCTAGCACAGATACGCAGTATTTT
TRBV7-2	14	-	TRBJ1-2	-	CASSRSPANYGYTF	TGTGCCAGCAGCCGGTCTCCAGCTAACTATGGCTACACCTTC
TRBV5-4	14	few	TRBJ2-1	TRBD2	CASSLGLAEHEQFF	TGTGCCAGCAGCTTGGGACTAGCGGAGCATGAGCAGTTCTTC